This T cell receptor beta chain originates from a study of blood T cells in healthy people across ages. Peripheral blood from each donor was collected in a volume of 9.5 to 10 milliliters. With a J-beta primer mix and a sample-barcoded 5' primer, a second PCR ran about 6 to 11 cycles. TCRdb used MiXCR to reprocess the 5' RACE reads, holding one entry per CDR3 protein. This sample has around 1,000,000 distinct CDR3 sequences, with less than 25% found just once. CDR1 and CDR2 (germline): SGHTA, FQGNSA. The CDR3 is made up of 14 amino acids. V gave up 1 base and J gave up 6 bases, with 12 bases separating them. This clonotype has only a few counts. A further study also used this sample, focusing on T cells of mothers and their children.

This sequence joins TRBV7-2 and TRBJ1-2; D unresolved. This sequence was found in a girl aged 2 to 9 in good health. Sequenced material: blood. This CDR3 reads CASSLDFSRNGYTF. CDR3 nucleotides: TGTGCCAGCAGCTTAGACTTCAGCCGGAATGGCTACACCTTC.